This is a list of T cell receptor beta chains from one sample in a study of identical twins. TCRdb recomputed calls from the 5' RACE reads with MiXCR, one row per CDR3 protein. Here the sample spans some 100,000 distinct CDR3 sequences, roughly 6% being singletons. Sequenced material: memory T cells sorted from blood. These receptors were taken from a woman aged 45-59 years in good health. CDR3s include the opening cysteine and the closing phenylalanine or tryptophan. A D gene is named only where the DNA matches it firmly. Not every row has a clone size; where given, it reads once, few, many or a size class.

j_gene	d_gene	v_gene	abundance	CDR3aa	CDR3nt
TRBJ1-1	TRBD1	TRBV20-1	few	CSARPTGAEAFF	TGCAGTGCTAGACCGACAGGGGCTGAAGCTTTCTTT
TRBJ1-5	.	TRBV19	few	CATSSEPQHF	TGTGCCACCAGCAGCGAGCCCCAGCATTTT
TRBJ2-5	.	TRBV5-1	many	CASSETGSAGTQYF	TGCGCCAGCAGCGAAACCGGGAGTGCTGGGACCCAGTACTTC
TRBJ1-1	.	TRBV3-1	many	CASSRQMNTEAFF	TGTGCCAGCAGCCGACAGATGAACACTGAAGCTTTCTTT
TRBJ2-3	.	TRBV20-1	many	CSATLARDQDTQYF	TGCAGTGCTACCTTAGCGCGGGACCAAGATACGCAGTATTTT
TRBJ2-7	TRBD2	TRBV7-8	many	CASSLTSTSGRDPKQYF	TGTGCCAGCAGCTTAACCTCGACTAGCGGGAGGGACCCCAAGCAGTACTTC
TRBJ1-1	.	TRBV30	.	CAWRRPNPEAFF	TGTGCCTGGAGACGTCCGAACCCTGAAGCTTTCTTT
TRBJ1-3	.	TRBV5-1	few	CASKVESSGNTIYF	TGCGCCAGCAAGGTCGAGAGCTCTGGAAACACCATATATTTT
TRBJ2-1	TRBD2	TRBV7-9	few	CASSSGLFNEQFF	TGTGCCAGCAGCTCGGGACTATTCAATGAGCAGTTCTTC
TRBJ1-1	.	TRBV24-1	many	CATSDLSRTEAFF	TGTGCCACCAGTGACTTGAGCAGAACTGAAGCTTTCTTT
TRBJ1-1	TRBD1	TRBV29-1	many	CSVKGDRGGTEAFF	TGCAGCGTGAAGGGGGACAGGGGGGGAACTGAAGCTTTCTTT
TRBJ1-2	.	TRBV20-1	many	CSASHLPPRQGVIYGYTF	TGCAGTGCTAGCCACCTTCCACCACGCCAGGGAGTGATCTATGGCTACACCTTC
TRBJ2-2	.	TRBV27	many	CASTQTRGGFTGELFF	TGTGCCAGCACCCAAACCAGGGGGGGCTTCACCGGGGAGCTGTTTTTT
TRBJ2-1	TRBD2	TRBV6-5	few	CASSSPGTSGRNEQFF	TGTGCCAGCAGTTCACCTGGGACTAGCGGGAGAAATGAGCAGTTCTTC
TRBJ1-2	.	TRBV20-1	many	CSARDYRGNYGYTF	TGCAGTGCTAGAGATTATCGGGGTAACTATGGCTACACCTTC
TRBJ2-3	TRBD1	TRBV19	.	CASSTGTGGTDTQYF	TGTGCCAGTAGTACCGGGACAGGGGGCACAGATACGCAGTATTTT
TRBJ2-1	.	TRBV12-3/TRBV12-4	many	CASSLGFGGSRREQFF	TGTGCCAGCAGTTTGGGCTTCGGGGGATCAAGACGGGAGCAGTTCTTC
TRBJ2-1	.	TRBV11-2	many	CASSFWAGEDNEQFF	TGTGCCAGCAGCTTTTGGGCAGGGGAAGACAATGAGCAGTTCTTC
TRBJ1-1	.	TRBV7-2	many	CASSLAFLGENTEAFF	TGTGCCAGCAGCTTAGCATTCCTGGGGGAGAACACTGAAGCTTTCTTT
TRBJ2-3	TRBD1	TRBV6-1	many	CASSEAPSVQGADTQYF	TGTGCCAGCAGTGAAGCTCCCAGCGTGCAGGGGGCAGATACGCAGTATTTT
TRBJ2-4	TRBD1	TRBV23-1	many	CASSHPVRRDRGLLAKNIQYF	TGCGCCAGCAGTCATCCCGTAAGGCGGGACAGGGGGCTTCTAGCCAAAAACATTCAGTACTTC
TRBJ1-2	.	TRBV2	many	CASSHPAIYGYTF	TGTGCCAGCAGTCACCCCGCCATCTATGGCTACACCTTC
TRBJ2-7	.	TRBV4-1	many	CASSPYGEGATYEQYF	TGCGCCAGCAGCCCCTACGGGGAGGGGGCTACCTACGAGCAGTACTTC
TRBJ2-3	.	TRBV3-1	many	CASSLMRQPTDTQYF	TGTGCCAGCAGCCTTATGCGACAGCCCACAGATACGCAGTATTTT
TRBJ2-2	TRBD1	TRBV5-6	few	CASSAVTGLSGELFF	TGTGCCAGCAGCGCCGTGACAGGGTTAAGCGGGGAGCTGTTTTTT
TRBJ1-4	.	TRBV5-1	many	CASSTTQGTNEKLFF	TGCGCCAGCAGCACCACGCAAGGGACTAATGAAAAACTGTTTTTT
TRBJ2-3	TRBD1	TRBV29-1	many	CSVRTGGTDTQYF	TGCAGCGTTAGAACAGGGGGCACAGATACGCAGTATTTT
TRBJ2-3	TRBD2	TRBV20-1	many	CSARDGGREVGTDTQYF	TGCAGTGCTAGAGATGGTGGGCGGGAGGTAGGCACAGATACGCAGTATTTT
TRBJ2-1	TRBD2	TRBV14	few	CASSQHPGLAGGSSYNEQFF	TGTGCCAGCAGCCAACATCCGGGACTAGCGGGAGGGAGCTCCTACAATGAGCAGTTCTTC
TRBJ2-2	.	TRBV29-1	many	CSAGERTGELFF	TGCAGCGCCGGAGAGAGAACCGGGGAGCTGTTTTTT
TRBJ2-5	TRBD2	TRBV20-1	many	CSARDPLAGGIHEETQYF	TGCAGTGCTAGAGATCCACTAGCGGGAGGGATACACGAGGAGACCCAGTACTTC
TRBJ2-7	TRBD1	TRBV13	.	CASSLNRGQQYF	TGTGCCAGCAGCTTAAACAGGGGGCAGCAGTACTTC
TRBJ2-7	TRBD2	TRBV20-1	many	CSGTGGESEQYF	TGCAGTGGGACGGGGGGGGAAAGCGAGCAGTACTTC
TRBJ1-5	.	TRBV28	many	CASSLGISRQPQHF	TGTGCCAGCAGTTTGGGGATTAGTCGGCAGCCCCAGCATTTT
TRBJ1-5	.	TRBV30	few	CAWNKEGNQPQHF	TGTGCCTGGAATAAGGAGGGAAACCAGCCCCAGCATTTT
TRBJ1-1	TRBD1	TRBV7-8	medium-sized	CASSLAGTGGEAFF	TGTGCCAGCAGCTTAGCCGGGACAGGGGGAGAAGCTTTCTTT
TRBJ2-7	.	TRBV5-1	many	CASRPSIGEQYF	TGCGCCAGCAGACCTTCAATTGGAGAGCAGTACTTC
TRBJ1-1	.	TRBV5-1	many	CASSSGTMNTEAFF	TGCGCCAGCAGCTCCGGGACCATGAACACTGAAGCTTTCTTT
TRBJ2-1	.	TRBV12-3/TRBV12-4	many	CASSRTDNEQFF	TGTGCCAGCAGTCGGACCGACAATGAGCAGTTCTTC
TRBJ2-5	TRBD1	TRBV5-1	many	CASSLYTGAETQYF	TGCGCCAGCAGCTTGTATACAGGGGCAGAGACCCAGTACTTC
TRBJ1-2	.	TRBV29-1	many	CSVAADRDYGYTF	TGCAGCGTTGCCGCAGATAGAGACTATGGCTACACCTTC
TRBJ1-1	.	TRBV30	many	CAWIPAGSTEAFF	TGTGCCTGGATCCCGGCGGGATCCACTGAAGCTTTCTTT
TRBJ2-1	TRBD2	TRBV29-1	many	CSVPGLGDNEQFF	TGCAGCGTGCCGGGACTAGGAGATAATGAGCAGTTCTTC
TRBJ2-3	.	TRBV7-8	few	CASSSSPGTHFDPDTQYF	TGTGCCAGCAGCTCCTCACCCGGGACACATTTTGACCCAGATACGCAGTATTTT
TRBJ2-1	.	TRBV19	.	CATKRGNEQFF	TGTGCCACCAAGCGAGGCAATGAGCAGTTCTTC
TRBJ2-1	TRBD2	TRBV4-2	.	CASSQARGGTSGRAVNEQFF	TGTGCCAGCAGCCAAGCCCGCGGAGGGACTAGCGGGAGGGCCGTTAATGAGCAGTTCTTC
TRBJ2-1	.	TRBV20-1	many	CSAPGELWSEQFF	TGCAGTGCCCCGGGAGAGCTGTGGAGTGAGCAGTTCTTC
TRBJ2-6	.	TRBV11-3	many	CASSLDGLGWGSGANVLTF	TGTGCCAGCAGCTTAGATGGTCTCGGGTGGGGATCTGGGGCCAACGTCCTGACTTTC
TRBJ2-4	TRBD1	TRBV20-1	many	CSAPTGIENIQYF	TGCAGTGCCCCGACAGGGATCGAAAACATTCAGTACTTC
TRBJ2-1	TRBD2	TRBV4-1	many	CASSRPGLDGNEQFF	TGCGCCAGCAGCCGGCCGGGACTAGATGGGAATGAGCAGTTCTTC
TRBJ1-5	.	TRBV20-1	many	CSARDGGPYNQPQHF	TGCAGTGCTAGAGATGGAGGACCGTACAATCAGCCCCAGCATTTT
TRBJ1-5	.	TRBV24-1	many	CATSAGRGNQPQHF	TGTGCCACCAGTGCGGGGAGAGGCAATCAGCCCCAGCATTTT
TRBJ2-7	.	TRBV7-2	many	CASSFRQSHYEQYF	TGTGCCAGCAGCTTCCGACAGAGCCACTACGAGCAGTACTTC
TRBJ2-1	.	TRBV6-1	many	CASSEARRTQQFF	TGTGCCAGCAGTGAAGCGAGAAGAACACAGCAGTTCTTC
TRBJ2-3	.	TRBV5-6	many	CASSFSGPDTQYF	TGTGCCAGCAGCTTCTCAGGGCCAGATACGCAGTATTTT